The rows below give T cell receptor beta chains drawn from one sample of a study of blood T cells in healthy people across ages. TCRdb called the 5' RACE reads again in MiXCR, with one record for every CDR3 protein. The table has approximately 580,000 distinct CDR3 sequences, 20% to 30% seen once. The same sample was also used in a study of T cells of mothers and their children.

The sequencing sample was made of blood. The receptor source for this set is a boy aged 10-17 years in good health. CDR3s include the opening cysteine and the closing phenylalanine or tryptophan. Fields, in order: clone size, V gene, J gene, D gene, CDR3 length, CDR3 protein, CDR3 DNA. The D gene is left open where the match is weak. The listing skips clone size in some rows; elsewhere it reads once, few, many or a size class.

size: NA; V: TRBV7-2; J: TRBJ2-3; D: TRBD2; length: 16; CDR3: CASSINSGSSTDTQYF; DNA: TGTGCCAGCAGCATAAATAGCGGGAGTAGCACAGATACGCAGTATTTT
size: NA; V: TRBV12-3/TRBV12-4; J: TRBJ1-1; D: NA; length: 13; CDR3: CASSYYMNTEAFF; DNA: TGTGCCAGCAGCTACTACATGAACACTGAAGCTTTCTTT
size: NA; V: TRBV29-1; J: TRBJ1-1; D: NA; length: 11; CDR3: CSVAVNTEAFF; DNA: TGCAGCGTTGCAGTGAACACTGAAGCTTTCTTT
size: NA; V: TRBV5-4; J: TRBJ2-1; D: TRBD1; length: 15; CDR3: CASSIPGQGYNEQFF; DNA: TGTGCCAGCAGCATCCCGGGACAGGGTTACAATGAGCAGTTCTTC
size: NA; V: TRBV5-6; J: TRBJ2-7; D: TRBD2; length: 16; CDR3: CASSLSSGTLSYEQYF; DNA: TGTGCCAGCAGCTTGAGTAGCGGGACCCTCTCCTACGAGCAGTACTTC
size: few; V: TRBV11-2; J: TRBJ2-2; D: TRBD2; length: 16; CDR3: CASSLHVAGGLGELFF; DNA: TGTGCCAGCAGCTTACACGTAGCGGGGGGTCTCGGGGAGCTGTTTTTT
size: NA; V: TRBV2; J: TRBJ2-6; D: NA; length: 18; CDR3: CASSEVALLGSGANVLTF; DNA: TGTGCCAGCAGTGAAGTGGCCCTCCTGGGGTCTGGGGCCAACGTCCTGACTTTC
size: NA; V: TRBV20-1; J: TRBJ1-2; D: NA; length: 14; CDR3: CSARPRSLLHGYTF; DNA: TGCAGTGCTAGGCCCCGGAGCCTACTACATGGCTACACCTTC
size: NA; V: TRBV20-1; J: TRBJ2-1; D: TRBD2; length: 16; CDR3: CSAGGGEGSSYNEQFF; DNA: TGCAGTGCTGGGGGAGGGGAGGGGAGCTCCTACAATGAGCAGTTCTTC
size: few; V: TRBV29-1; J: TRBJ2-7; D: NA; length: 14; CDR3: CSVELGDHSYEQYF; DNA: TGCAGCGTTGAACTCGGTGACCACTCCTACGAGCAGTACTTC
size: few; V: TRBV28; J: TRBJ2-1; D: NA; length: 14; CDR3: CASSLPGRLNEQFF; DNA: TGTGCCAGCAGTCTTCCCGGCCGCCTCAATGAGCAGTTCTTC
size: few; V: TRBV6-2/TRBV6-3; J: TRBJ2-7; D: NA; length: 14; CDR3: CASRDGTVAYEQYF; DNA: TGTGCCAGCAGGGACGGGACGGTGGCCTACGAGCAGTACTTC
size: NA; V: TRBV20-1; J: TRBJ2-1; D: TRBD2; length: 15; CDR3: CSARDLAGGPDEQFF; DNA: TGCAGTGCTAGAGACCTAGCGGGGGGGCCCGATGAGCAGTTCTTC
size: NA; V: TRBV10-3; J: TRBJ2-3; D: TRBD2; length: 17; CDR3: CAITLFRPGGGTDTQYF; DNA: TGTGCCATCACCCTCTTTAGACCGGGAGGTGGCACAGATACGCAGTATTTC
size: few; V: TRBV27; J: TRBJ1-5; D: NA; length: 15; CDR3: CASKSGGASDQPQHF; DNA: TGTGCCAGCAAGAGTGGGGGGGCTTCGGATCAGCCCCAGCATTTT
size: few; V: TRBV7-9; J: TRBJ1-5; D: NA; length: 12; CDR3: CASSLVDQPQHF; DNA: TGTGCCAGCAGCTTAGTTGATCAGCCCCAGCATTTT
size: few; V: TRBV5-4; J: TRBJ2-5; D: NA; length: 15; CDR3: CASSSQTGAQETQYF; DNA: TGTGCCAGCAGCTCCCAGACTGGCGCCCAAGAGACCCAGTACTTC
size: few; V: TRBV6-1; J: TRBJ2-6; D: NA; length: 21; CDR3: CASSSLRDFTDEKSGANVLTF; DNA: TGTGCCAGCAGCTCTCTCCGTGACTTCACAGACGAAAAATCTGGGGCCAACGTCCTGACTTTC
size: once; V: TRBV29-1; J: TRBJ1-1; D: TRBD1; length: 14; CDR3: CSGKTGVTNTEAFF; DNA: TGCAGCGGAAAGACAGGGGTCACGAACACTGAAGCTTTCTTT
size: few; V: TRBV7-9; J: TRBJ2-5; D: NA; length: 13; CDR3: CASSPSPLGTQYF; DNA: TGTGCCAGCAGCCCTTCCCCCCTCGGGACCCAGTACTTC
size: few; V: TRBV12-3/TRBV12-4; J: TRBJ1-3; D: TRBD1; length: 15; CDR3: CASRRMDREGDTIYF; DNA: TGTGCCAGCAGGCGAATGGACAGGGAGGGAGACACCATATATTTT
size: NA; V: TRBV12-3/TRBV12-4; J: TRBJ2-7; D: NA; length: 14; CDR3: CAGSSFGRPYEQYF; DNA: TGTGCCGGCAGTTCTTTCGGGAGACCCTACGAGCAGTACTTC
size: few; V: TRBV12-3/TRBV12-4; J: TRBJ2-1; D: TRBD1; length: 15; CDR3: CASSRSGTGGNEQFF; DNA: TGTGCCAGCAGCCGCTCCGGGACAGGGGGGAATGAGCAGTTCTTC
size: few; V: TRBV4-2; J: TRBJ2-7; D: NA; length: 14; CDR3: CASSQGGWGYEQYF; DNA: TGTGCCAGCAGCCAAGGTGGTTGGGGTTACGAGCAGTACTTC
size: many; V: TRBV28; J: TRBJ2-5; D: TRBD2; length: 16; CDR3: CASSTGLAGAYETQYF; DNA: TGTGCCAGCAGTACAGGACTAGCGGGAGCGTACGAGACCCAGTACTTC
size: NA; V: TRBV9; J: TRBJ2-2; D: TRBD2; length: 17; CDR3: CASSVDRTSGNTGELFF; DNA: TGTGCCAGCAGCGTAGATCGGACTAGCGGGAACACCGGGGAGCTGTTTTTT
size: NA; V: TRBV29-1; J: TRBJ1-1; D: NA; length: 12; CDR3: CSVSGVDTEAFF; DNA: TGCAGCGTTTCAGGAGTGGACACTGAAGCTTTCTTT
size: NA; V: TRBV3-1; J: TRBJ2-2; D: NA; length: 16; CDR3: CASSQGPGTMGGELFF; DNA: TGTGCCAGCAGCCAGGGCCCCGGGACCATGGGCGGGGAGCTGTTTTTT
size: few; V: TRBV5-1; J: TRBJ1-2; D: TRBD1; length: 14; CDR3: CASSLDWDSYGYTF; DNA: TGCGCCAGCAGCTTGGACTGGGACAGCTATGGCTACACCTTC
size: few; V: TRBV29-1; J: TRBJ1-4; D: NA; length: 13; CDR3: CSVGAGGEEKLSF; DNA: TGCAGCGTTGGGGCAGGCGGGGAAGAAAAACTGTCTTTT
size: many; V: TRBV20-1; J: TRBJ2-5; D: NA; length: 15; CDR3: CSASSPGTQRETQYF; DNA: TGCAGTGCTAGCTCCCCCGGGACCCAACGAGAGACCCAGTACTTC
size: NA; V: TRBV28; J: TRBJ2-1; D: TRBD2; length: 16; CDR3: CASRFFSGGARDEQFF; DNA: TGTGCCAGCAGGTTCTTTAGCGGGGGGGCCCGGGATGAGCAGTTCTTC
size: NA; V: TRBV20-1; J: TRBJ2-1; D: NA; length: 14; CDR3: CSAITSSVYNEQFF; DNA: TGCAGTGCTATCACTAGCAGTGTTTACAATGAGCAGTTCTTC
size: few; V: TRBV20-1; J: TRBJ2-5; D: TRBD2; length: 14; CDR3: CSAVAGANQETQYF; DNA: TGCAGTGCTGTAGCGGGGGCCAATCAAGAGACCCAGTACTTC
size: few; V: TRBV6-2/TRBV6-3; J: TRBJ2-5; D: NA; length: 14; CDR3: CASSYLSAQETQYF; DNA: TGTGCCAGCAGTTACCTTTCAGCCCAAGAGACCCAGTACTTC
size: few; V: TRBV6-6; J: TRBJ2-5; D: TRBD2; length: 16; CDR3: CASSPLAGGLQETQYF; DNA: TGTGCCAGCAGTCCACTAGCGGGAGGGCTCCAAGAGACCCAGTACTTC
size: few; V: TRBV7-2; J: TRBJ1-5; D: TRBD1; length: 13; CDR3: CASKQGGGQPQHF; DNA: TGTGCCAGTAAACAGGGGGGCGGACAGCCCCAGCATTTT
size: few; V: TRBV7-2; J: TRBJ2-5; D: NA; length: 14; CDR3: CASSPRDRLETQYF; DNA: TGTGCCAGCAGCCCGAGGGACCGACTGGAGACCCAGTACTTC
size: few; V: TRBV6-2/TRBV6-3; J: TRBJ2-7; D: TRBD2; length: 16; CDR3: CASSSGLAGRTYEQYF; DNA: TGTGCCAGCAGTTCGGGACTAGCGGGTAGAACCTACGAGCAGTACTTC
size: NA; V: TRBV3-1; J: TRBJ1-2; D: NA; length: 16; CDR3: CASSQDLAGSSYGYTF; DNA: TGTGCCAGCAGCCAAGACTTGGCAGGGTCCTCCTATGGCTACACCTTC
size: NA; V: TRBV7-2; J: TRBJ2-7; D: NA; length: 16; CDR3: CASSLHPNREGYEQYF; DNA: TGTGCCAGCAGCTTACATCCCAACAGGGAGGGCTACGAGCAGTACTTC
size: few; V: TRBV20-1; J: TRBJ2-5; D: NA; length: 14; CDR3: CSAELWGLFETQYF; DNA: TGCAGTGCTGAATTGTGGGGATTGTTCGAGACCCAGTACTTC
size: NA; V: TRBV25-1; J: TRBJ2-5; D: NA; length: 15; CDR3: CASSEVETFQETQYF; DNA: TGTGCCAGCAGTGAAGTTGAGACATTCCAAGAGACCCAGTACTTC
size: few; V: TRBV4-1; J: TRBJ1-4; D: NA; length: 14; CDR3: CASSQGGGGEKLFF; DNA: TGCGCCAGCAGCCAAGGGGGGGGCGGCGAAAAACTGTTTTTT
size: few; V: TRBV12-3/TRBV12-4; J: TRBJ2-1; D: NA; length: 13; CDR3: CASRSRAGSNKFF; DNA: TGTGCCAGCAGATCGAGGGCGGGAAGTAATAAGTTCTTC
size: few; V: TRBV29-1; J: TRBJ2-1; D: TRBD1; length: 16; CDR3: CSVDPGQRVSYNEQFF; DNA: TGCAGCGTGGACCCGGGACAGCGAGTCTCCTACAATGAGCAGTTCTTC
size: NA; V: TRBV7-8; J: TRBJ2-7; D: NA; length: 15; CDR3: CASSLASLVSNEQYF; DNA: TGTGCCAGCAGCTTAGCGTCTCTGGTTTCGAACGAGCAGTACTTC
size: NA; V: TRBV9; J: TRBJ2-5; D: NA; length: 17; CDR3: CASSVEDSLGGGETQYF; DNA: TGTGCCAGCAGCGTAGAGGACAGCCTAGGGGGAGGAGAGACCCAGTACTTC
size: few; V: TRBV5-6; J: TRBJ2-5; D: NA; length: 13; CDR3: CASTPGLEETQYF; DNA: TGTGCCAGCACCCCAGGGTTAGAAGAGACCCAGTACTTC
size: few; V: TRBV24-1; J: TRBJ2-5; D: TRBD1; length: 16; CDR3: CATSDSLRDRVETQYF; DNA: TGTGCCACCAGTGATTCTCTCCGGGACAGGGTGGAGACCCAGTACTTC
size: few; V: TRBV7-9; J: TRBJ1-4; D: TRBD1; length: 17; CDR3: CASSLAKGGVTGEKLFF; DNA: TGTGCCAGCAGCTTAGCGAAAGGGGGCGTCACGGGTGAAAAACTGTTTTTT
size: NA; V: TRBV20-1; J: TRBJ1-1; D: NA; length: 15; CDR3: CSARDRYSRNTEAFF; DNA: TGCAGTGCTAGAGATAGGTACAGCCGGAACACTGAAGCTTTCTTT
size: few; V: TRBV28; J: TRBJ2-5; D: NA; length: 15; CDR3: CASSLSGGLVETQYF; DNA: TGTGCCAGCAGTTTGTCAGGGGGGCTTGTAGAGACCCAGTACTTC
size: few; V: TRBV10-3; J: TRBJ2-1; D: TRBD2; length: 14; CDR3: CAISVGGSSDEQFF; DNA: TGTGCCATCAGTGTGGGGGGGAGTAGTGATGAGCAGTTCTTC
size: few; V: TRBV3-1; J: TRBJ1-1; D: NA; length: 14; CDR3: CASSQVSLGTEAFF; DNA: TGTGCCAGCAGCCAAGTCTCCTTAGGGACTGAAGCTTTCTTT
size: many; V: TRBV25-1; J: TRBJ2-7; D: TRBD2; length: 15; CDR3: CASSTSGTGGYEQYF; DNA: TGTGCCAGCAGTACCTCCGGGACGGGGGGTTACGAGCAGTACTTC
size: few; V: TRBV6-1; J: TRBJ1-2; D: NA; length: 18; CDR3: CASSDYRDWARLNYGYTF; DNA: TGTGCCAGCAGTGACTACAGGGACTGGGCGCGGCTGAACTATGGCTACACCTTC